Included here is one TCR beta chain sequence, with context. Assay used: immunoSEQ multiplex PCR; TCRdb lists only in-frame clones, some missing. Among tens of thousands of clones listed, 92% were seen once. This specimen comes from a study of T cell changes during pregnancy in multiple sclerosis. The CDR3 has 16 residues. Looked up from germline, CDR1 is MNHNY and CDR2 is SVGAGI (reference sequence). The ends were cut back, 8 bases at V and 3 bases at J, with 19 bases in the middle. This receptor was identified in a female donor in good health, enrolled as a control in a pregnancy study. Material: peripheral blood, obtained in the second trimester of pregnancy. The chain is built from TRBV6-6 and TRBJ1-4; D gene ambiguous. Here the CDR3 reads CASLRRGIQSNEKLFF. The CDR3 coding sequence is TGTGCCAGCCTCCGCCGCGGGATTCAGTCTAATGAAAAACTGTTTTTT.